Ten or more counts support the clone carrying this TCR beta chain. Unique molecular identifiers were affixed to single, distinct cDNA molecules. MiXCR, applied by TCRdb to the 5' RACE reads, yields one record per CDR3 protein. The sample includes tens of thousands of distinct CDR3 sequences, around 4.5% of them seen just once. Trimming left V 0 bases short and J 7 bases short, with 10 bases between. The germline V gene encodes CDR1 LGHNT and CDR2 FRNRAP. The CDR3 runs 15 residues. The source of the sample is a study of early T cells in non-severe SARS-CoV-2 infection. Turning to the study itself: Chains were unpaired, as sequencing was done on bulk RNA from unsorted whole blood.

The gene calls are TRBV12-5 and TRBJ1-6; D uncertain. The clonotype was recovered from an adult who was a healthcare worker with PCR-confirmed SARS-CoV-2 infection or an uninfected control (not recorded which). Material for sequencing was whole blood. The CDR3 DNA reads as TGTGCTAGTGGTTTGGTATTGCATACCAATTCACCCCTCCACTTT. As protein: CASGLVLHTNSPLHF. The variable domain in full, with the rest retrieved from reference TRBV12-5 and TRBJ1-6, is DARVTQTPRHKVTEMGQEVTMRCQPILGHNTVFWYRQTMMQGLELLAYFRNRAPLDDSGMPKDRFSAEMPDATLATLKIQPSEPRDSAVYFCASGLVLHTNSPLHFGNGTRLTVT.